These 27 T cell receptor beta chains were sequenced from one sample in a study of shared clonotypes between healthy human individuals. Sequenced by immunoSEQ multiplex PCR; TCRdb stores in-frame clones only, minus some. Of roughly 1,500,000 clones listed, approximately 98.5% were seen once; the top ten hold 0.36%. Sequenced: naive CD4+ T cells sorted from blood. Subset specified: CD45RA+ positively selected. The receptors originated from a man aged 25 to 40 in good health.

The rearrangement joins TRBV5-1 to TRBJ2-5; TRBD2 agrees at 8 bases. V shed 7 bases, J shed 4 bases, and the junction held 12 bases outside the gene matches. Germline lookup yields CDR1 SGHRS and CDR2 YFSETQ. This CDR3 comprises 15 residues. The CDR3 loop is CASRGGRPLRETQYF. The CDR3 bases are TGCGCCAGCCGGGGCGGGAGGCCCCTAAGAGAGACCCAGTACTTC.

DNA of the CDR3: TGTGCCAGCAGCCCTAGCAACGTCCTGACTTTC. This codes for CASSPSNVLTF. The V gene is TRBV7-2, the J gene TRBJ2-6; D gene uncertain. V was clipped by 5 bases and J by 9 bases, with 5 bases between them. The germline gives CDR1 SGHTA, CDR2 FQGNSA. This CDR3 is built from 11 residues.

The chain recombines TRBV6-6 with TRBJ2-7; D call uncertain. The V end lost 3 bases, the J end lost 6 bases, and 12 bases lay between the germline ends. The CDR3 loop spans 13 amino acids. The germline V gene has CDR1 MNHNY and CDR2 SVGAGI (reference sequence). CDR3 coding DNA: TGTGCCAGCAGTTATGGGTATCCGGGCGAGCAGTACTTC. It codes for CASSYGYPGEQYF.

The chain carries TRBV14 and TRBJ2-2; D call uncertain. The CDR3 runs 13 residues. The V gene's germline CDR1 is SGHDN and CDR2 FVKESK. With 3 bases removed from V and 4 bases from J, the gap between germline ends came to 6 bases. The CDR3 is CASSHQTTGELFF. In nucleotides, the CDR3 is TGTGCCAGCAGCCACCAAACCACCGGGGAGCTGTTTTTT.

The gene calls are TRBV12-5 and TRBJ2-2, with 9 bases that match TRBD1. V lost 5 bases and J lost 3; bases outside the gene matches: 10. The CDR3 consists of 17 residues. The germline gives CDR1 LGHNT, CDR2 FRNRAP. The CDR3 DNA sequence: TGTGCTAGTGGTCCCTACCGGGACAGGGCGGACACCGGGGAGCTGTTTTTT. Amino acids: CASGPYRDRADTGELFF.

The chain uses TRBV5-1 and TRBJ2-2; 7 nucleotides line up with TRBD1. The CDR3 has 15 amino acids. V shed 4 bases, J shed 5 bases, and the junction held 8 bases outside the gene matches. The germline V gene has CDR1 SGHRS and CDR2 YFSETQ. This CDR3 is CASSKDRAKTGELFF. CDR3 sequence (DNA): TGCGCCAGCAGCAAAGACAGGGCTAAAACCGGGGAGCTGTTTTTT.

About this clone: Other DNA sequences from this sample encode an identical CDR3 as well. V is TRBV29-1 and J is TRBJ2-2; 8 bases map to TRBD1. The J segment lost 1 base and the V segment lost 6 bases, leaving 1 base of the junction unmatched. This CDR3 region has 13 residues. Germline V gene sequence: CDR1 SQVTM, CDR2 ANQGSEA. The CDR3 nucleotides are TGCAGCGTCGGACAGGGGAACACCGGGGAGCTGTTTTTT. Amino acid sequence: CSVGQGNTGELFF.

About this clone: This specimen includes other DNA sequences encoding the same CDR3. CDR3 sequence (DNA): TGTGCCAGCAGCCTCAGGGACCGCTCCTACGAGCAGTACTTC. Translated, it gives CASSLRDRSYEQYF. The chain combines TRBV9 with TRBJ2-7; D might be TRBD1 or TRBD2, each matching 5 bases. This CDR3 is 14 amino acids long. Trimming took off 4 bases at V and 0 bases at J, with 11 bases between the two ends. The germline gives CDR1 SGDLS, CDR2 YYNGEE.

This chain uses TRBV9 with TRBJ2-3; TRBD1 might be the D (5 bases). Between the trimmed V and J ends, which lost 4 bases and 4 bases, there was a span of 13 bases. Germline CDR1 reads SGDLS; CDR2 reads YYNGEE. CDR3 length: 14 amino acids. The CDR3 region has the DNA TGTGCCAGCAGCCCTCGGCAGGGCTCAGATACGCAGTATTTT. Its translation: CASSPRQGSDTQYF. The full variable domain, rest sourced from reference TRBV9 and TRBJ2-3, is DSGVTQTPKHLITATGQRVTLRCSPRSGDLSVYWYQQSLDQGLQFLIQYYNGEERAKGNILERFSAQQFPDLHSELNLSSLELGDSALYFCASSPRQGSDTQYFGPGTRLTVL.

This clone was observed once. The rearrangement uses TRBV4-1 and TRBJ2-7; 8 bases fit TRBD1. The germline V gene has CDR1 MGHRA and CDR2 YSYEKL. V lost 2 bases and J lost 6; bases outside the gene matches: 9. The CDR3 consists of 15 residues. The chain's CDR3 is CASSQSTGDGGEQYF. The CDR3, as DNA: TGCGCCAGCAGCCAATCGACAGGGGACGGAGGCGAGCAGTACTTC.

V is TRBV14 and J is TRBJ2-3, with 9 bases matching TRBD2. The CDR3 is made up of 15 amino acids. Losses at the gene ends were 5 bases for V and 2 bases for J; bases not matched to a gene: 5. In germline, CDR1 is SGHDN, CDR2 FVKESK. CDR3 residues: CASSSRLAVTDTQYF. The CDR3 DNA reads as TGTGCCAGCAGCTCCCGACTAGCGGTCACAGATACGCAGTATTTT.

The genes are TRBV18 and TRBJ2-1; TRBD2 matches 15 bases. The CDR3 totals 19 residues. Germline V gives CDR1 KGHSH, CDR2 LQKENI. J lost 2 bases, V lost 6 bases, and 11 bases had no gene match. CDR3 bases: TGTGCCAGCTCCGGGTCCGCGGGACTAGCGGGAGGTACCTACAATGAGCAGTTCTTC. This translates into CASSGSAGLAGGTYNEQFF.

The chain carries TRBV15 and TRBJ2-7, with D perhaps TRBD1 (6 bases). The V gene's germline CDR1 is LNHNV and CDR2 YYDKDF (reference sequence). Trimming stripped 2 bases from V and 7 bases from J, with 15 bases between. The CDR3 consists of 14 residues. For the CDR3, the DNA is TGTGCCACCAGCAGACCCTTGGGGGCCCGGGAGCAGTACTTC. Translated, it gives CATSRPLGAREQYF. Drawing the rest from reference TRBV15 and TRBJ2-7, the complete variable domain is DAMVIQNPRYQVTQFGKPVTLSCSQTLNHNVMYWYQQKSSQAPKLLFHYYDKDFNNEADTPDNFQSRRPNTSFCFLDIRSPGLGDTAMYLCATSRPLGAREQYFGPGTRLTVT.

The rearrangement joins TRBV7-7 to TRBJ2-1; TRBD2 might be the D (6 bases). V was shortened by 3 bases and J by 10 bases, with 13 bases between the two germline ends. The CDR3 extends over 13 amino acids. Germline V gene sequence: CDR1 SSHAT, CDR2 FNYEAQ (reference sequence). The CDR3 loop is CASSFLSSGEQFF. In DNA form, the CDR3 reads TGTGCCAGCAGCTTTCTCTCCAGCGGGGAGCAGTTCTTC.

To note about this clone: One end of the junction varies from germline; a read error may be responsible. The genes are TRBV7-8 and TRBJ1-4; no clear D. This CDR3 spans 12 amino acids. The germline V gene has CDR1 SGHVS and CDR2 FQNEAQ. The CDR3 spells CASSLAREKLFF. CDR3 sequence (DNA): TGTGCCAGCAGCCTAGCGCGAGAAAAACTGTTTTTT.

The V gene is TRBV27, the J gene TRBJ2-2; no clear D. This CDR3 is 14 amino acids long. Germline V gives CDR1 MNHEY, CDR2 SMNVEV (reference sequence). Trimming stripped 3 bases from V and 5 bases from J, with 10 bases between. The CDR3 region is CASSFRSATGELFF. In DNA form, the CDR3 reads TGTGCCAGCAGTTTTCGTTCCGCTACCGGGGAGCTGTTTTTT.

The V and J genes are TRBV2 and TRBJ1-1, with D tentatively TRBD1 (5 bases). The CDR3 consists of 15 residues. Trimming removed 2 bases at V and 5 bases at J, with 15 bases between. CDR1 is SNHLY and CDR2 is FYNNEI in the germline V gene. The CDR3 is CASSETLGLLTEAFF. In DNA form, the CDR3 reads TGTGCCAGCAGTGAAACTTTGGGGCTCTTAACTGAAGCTTTCTTT.

The J gene is TRBJ2-3, the V gene TRBV18; no clear D gene. The CDR3 sequence is 14 residues long. The V end was cut by 6 bases, the J end by 4 bases, with 14 bases between. From germline, CDR1 is KGHSH and CDR2 LQKENI. Here the CDR3 reads CASSPPGPSDTQYF. CDR3 DNA: TGTGCCAGCTCGCCCCCGGGCCCATCAGATACGCAGTATTTT.

The gene calls are TRBV10-3 and TRBJ2-4; D uncertain. The CDR3 runs 13 residues. The ends were cut back, 0 bases at V and 10 bases at J, with 10 bases in the middle. CDR1 is ENHRY, CDR2 SYGVKD, per germline. CDR3 bases: TGTGCCATCAGTGAGTCCACGTCCCCTATTCAGTACTTC. Translated: CAISESTSPIQYF.

In its sample, this clone was seen once. V and J are TRBV13 and TRBJ2-2, with D uncertain. CDR3 size: 13 residues. Trimming took off 2 bases at V and 9 bases at J, with 10 bases between the two ends. Germline V gene lookup returns CDR1 PRHDT and CDR2 FYEKMQ (reference sequence). The CDR3, as DNA: TGTGCCAGCAGCTTATCCGGTGCAAGGGAGCTGTTTTTT. Amino acids: CASSLSGARELFF. Drawing the rest from reference TRBV13 and TRBJ2-2, the complete variable domain is AAGVIQSPRHLIKEKRETATLKCYPIPRHDTVYWYQQGPGQDPQFLISFYEKMQSDKGSIPDRFSAQQFSDYHSELNMSSLELGDSALYFCASSLSGARELFFGEGSRLTVL.

The chain combines TRBV29-1 with TRBJ2-3; 9 positions agree with TRBD1. The CDR3 sequence is 14 residues long. V was clipped by 6 bases and J by 2 bases; unmatched bases: 6. Germline V gene lookup returns CDR1 SQVTM and CDR2 ANQGSEA. CDR3 in amino acids: CSVRQGGPTDTQYF. In DNA, the CDR3 is TGCAGCGTCAGACAGGGGGGTCCCACAGATACGCAGTATTTT.

CDR3 sequence reads: CASSYHRGRFDDEQFF. The CDR3 DNA is TGTGCCAGCAGTTACCATCGGGGGAGATTTGACGATGAGCAGTTCTTC. V and J are TRBV6-6 and TRBJ2-1; a weak D match, TRBD2 (6 bases). CDR1 and CDR2 from the germline V gene are MNHNY and SVGAGI (reference sequence). V was pared by 2 bases and J by 8 bases, with 19 bases between. The CDR3 consists of 16 residues.

Regarding this clone: Other DNA sequences in this sample translate to the same CDR3. This rearrangement joins TRBV5-1 to TRBJ1-2; no clear D. CDR1 SGHRS and CDR2 YFSETQ come from the germline V gene. The V end lost 1 base, the J end lost 1 base, and 5 bases lay between the germline ends. The CDR3 is 13 residues long. DNA for the CDR3: TGCGCCAGCAGCTTGCCCGATAACTATGGCTACACCTTC. Protein: CASSLPDNYGYTF.

The chain uses TRBV18 and TRBJ2-7, with TRBD2 identical over 8 bases. Germline CDR1 and CDR2: KGHSH and LQKENI. J was trimmed by 2 bases and V by 5 bases; bases with no gene match: 8. The length of the CDR3 is 15 residues. The CDR3: CASSSGTRGTYEQYF. The CDR3 nucleotides read TGTGCCAGCTCATCCGGGACTAGGGGAACCTACGAGCAGTACTTC.

This chain links TRBV9 with TRBJ2-7; D not resolved. The germline V gene has CDR1 SGDLS and CDR2 YYNGEE. The CDR3 sequence is 12 residues long. The V gene lost 2 bases and the J gene lost 5 bases, with 8 bases spanning the gap. The CDR3 DNA follows: TGTGCCAGCAGCGTGACACCCCACGAGCAGTACTTC. This translates into CASSVTPHEQYF. Using reference TRBV9 and TRBJ2-7 for the parts outside the CDR3, the full variable domain is DSGVTQTPKHLITATGQRVTLRCSPRSGDLSVYWYQQSLDQGLQFLIQYYNGEERAKGNILERFSAQQFPDLHSELNLSSLELGDSALYFCASSVTPHEQYFGPGTRLTVT.

The rearrangement uses TRBV29-1 and TRBJ1-3; D is possibly TRBD1 (5 bases). Deletions cut 3 bases from V and 2 bases from J, with 11 bases between. CDR3 length: 14 residues. CDR1 and CDR2 from the germline V gene are SQVTM and ANQGSEA. CDR3 DNA sequence: TGCAGCGTTGACGGGACGGCGGCTGGAAACACCATATATTTT. Translating it yields CSVDGTAAGNTIYF. The full variable domain, in which reference TRBV29-1 and TRBJ1-3 provide the parts outside the CDR3, is SAVISQKPSRDICQRGTSLTIQCQVDSQVTMMFWYRQQPGQSLTLIATANQGSEATYESGFVIDKFPISRPNLTFSTLTVSNMSPEDSSIYLCSVDGTAAGNTIYFGEGSWLTVV.

About this clone itself: This same CDR3 is encoded by further DNA sequences in the sample. The chain carries TRBV28 and TRBJ1-5; 8 positions agree with TRBD1. This CDR3 contains 16 residues. CDR1 is MDHEN and CDR2 is SYDVKM in the germline V gene. With V trimmed by 5 bases and J by 2 bases, 8 bases remained unmatched. CDR3 amino acids: CASSPTQGAGNQPQHF. In DNA form, the CDR3 reads TGTGCCAGCAGTCCTACCCAGGGGGCCGGCAATCAGCCCCAGCATTTT. Looking up the rest from reference TRBV28 and TRBJ1-5 gives the full variable domain: DVKVTQSSRYLVKRTGEKVFLECVQDMDHENMFWYRQDPGLGLRLIYFSYDVKMKEKGDIPEGYSVSREKKERFSLILESASTNQTSMYLCASSPTQGAGNQPQHFGDGTRLSIL.